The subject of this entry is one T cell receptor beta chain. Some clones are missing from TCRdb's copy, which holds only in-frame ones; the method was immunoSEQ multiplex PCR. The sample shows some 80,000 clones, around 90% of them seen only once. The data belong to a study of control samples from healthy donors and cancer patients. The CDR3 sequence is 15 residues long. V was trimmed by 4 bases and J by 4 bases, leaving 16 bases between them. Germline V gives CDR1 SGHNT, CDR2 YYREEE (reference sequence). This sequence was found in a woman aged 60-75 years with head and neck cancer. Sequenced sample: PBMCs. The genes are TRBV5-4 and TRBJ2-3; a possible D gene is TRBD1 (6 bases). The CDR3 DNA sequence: TGTGCCAGCAGCCCCAGTCAGGGGCTAGCAGATACGCAGTATTTT. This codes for CASSPSQGLADTQYF.